The 24 T cell receptor beta chains below all came from one sample that was sequenced in a study of blood T cell repertoires in COVID-19. Data came from immunoSEQ multiplex PCR; TCRdb stores just in-frame clones and leaves some out. The data show under 55,000 clones, approximately 80% seen once. The material sequenced was peripheral blood. All receptors derive from a man in his 70s with acute or convalescent COVID-19.

This chain joins TRBV2 and TRBJ2-2; maybe TRBD1 (6 bases). From germline, CDR1 is SNHLY and CDR2 FYNNEI. CDR3 length: 14 amino acids. The V and J ends lost 5 bases and 5 bases respectively, with 12 bases between them. The CDR3 sequence is CASSTGQRTGELFF. In DNA, the CDR3 is TGTGCCAGCAGTACAGGGCAGAGGACCGGGGAGCTGTTTTTT. The full variable domain, rest sourced from reference TRBV2 and TRBJ2-2, is EPEVTQTPSHQVTQMGQEVILRCVPISNHLYFYWYRQILGQKVEFLVSFYNNEISEKSEIFDDQFSVERPDGSNFTLKIRSTKLEDSAMYFCASSTGQRTGELFFGEGSRLTVL.

The chain is built from TRBV27 and TRBJ2-2, with unresolved D. There are 19 residues in the CDR3. In germline, CDR1 is MNHEY, CDR2 SMNVEV (reference sequence). V gave up 0 bases and J gave up 2 bases, with 19 bases separating them. CDR3 nucleotides: TGTGCCAGCAGTTTATCCCTGAGATCCCAACCTATTAACACCGGGGAGCTGTTTTTT. It translates to CASSLSLRSQPINTGELFF.

The chain is built from TRBV7-2 and TRBJ2-1; 9 positions agree with TRBD1. The V gene's germline CDR1 is SGHTA and CDR2 FQGNSA. The CDR3 runs 17 residues. J was trimmed by 8 bases and V by 1 base; bases with no gene match: 12. CDR3 in amino acids: CASSLVMGQGGSDEQFF. The CDR3, as DNA: TGTGCCAGCAGCTTAGTCATGGGACAGGGAGGCTCGGATGAGCAGTTCTTC.

The chain has TRBV6-5 and TRBJ1-2; D is undetermined. V was cut by 2 bases and J by 4 bases, with 8 bases left in between. CDR1 MNHEY and CDR2 SVGAGI come from the germline V gene. The length of the CDR3 is 13 residues. CDR3 bases: TGTGCCAGCAGTTACCAGAACAGCTATGGCTACACCTTC. Encoded protein: CASSYQNSYGYTF.

In this sample, this clone turned up once. The chain has TRBV19 and TRBJ1-1, with D perhaps matching TRBD1 (5 bases). CDR1 and CDR2 (germline): LNHDA, SQIVND (reference sequence). Trimming left V 6 bases short and J 5 bases short, with 22 bases between. The CDR3 loop spans 16 amino acids. CDR3 in amino acids: CASRPGLAGRKTEAFF. CDR3 sequence (DNA): TGTGCCAGTAGGCCCGGATTGGCAGGGAGGAAAACTGAAGCTTTCTTT.

The chain has TRBV27 and TRBJ1-1, with 7 bases that match TRBD1. Unmatched junction bases numbered 9, after V lost 1 base and J lost 4 bases. The CDR3 runs 16 residues. Looked up from germline, CDR1 is MNHEY and CDR2 is SMNVEV (reference sequence). The CDR3: CASSLYRGRVGTEAFF. The CDR3 DNA reads TGTGCCAGCAGTTTATACAGGGGCCGAGTCGGCACTGAAGCTTTCTTT.

The V gene is TRBV5-1, the J gene TRBJ1-1, with 12 bases identical to TRBD1. Germline loops: CDR1 SGHRS, CDR2 YFSETQ. Unmatched junction bases numbered 4, after V lost 3 bases and J lost 1 base. The CDR3 runs to 16 residues. The CDR3 region is CASSWGQGATNTEAFF. The CDR3 DNA reads as TGCGCCAGCAGCTGGGGACAGGGGGCAACGAACACTGAAGCTTTCTTT.

This sequence joins TRBV28 and TRBJ1-1, with 7 bases fitting TRBD1. V lost 6 bases and J lost 1; bases outside the gene matches: 5. Per the germline V gene, CDR1 is MDHEN and CDR2 is SYDVKM. The CDR3 has 14 amino acids. CDR3 sequence: CASSEGAANTEAFF. The CDR3 nucleotides are TGTGCCAGCAGCGAGGGGGCAGCGAACACTGAAGCTTTCTTT.

The V gene is TRBV5-4, the J gene TRBJ1-2, with TRBD1 matching 10 bases. Germline lookup yields CDR1 SGHNT and CDR2 YYREEE (reference sequence). Trimming at V came to 2 bases and at J to 4 bases, leaving 2 bases not matched to a gene. The CDR3 totals 14 residues. CDR3 amino acids: CASSLRTGGYGYTF. As DNA, the CDR3 is TGTGCCAGCAGCTTAAGGACAGGGGGCTATGGCTACACCTTC. The entire variable domain, with the rest obtained from reference TRBV5-4 and TRBJ1-2, is as follows: ETGVTQSPTHLIKTRGQQVTLRCSSQSGHNTVSWYQQALGQGPQFIFQYYREEENGRGNFPPRFSGLQFPNYSSELNVNALELDDSALYLCASSLRTGGYGYTFGSGTRLTVV.

The chain couples TRBV25-1 to TRBJ1-2; 8 bases agree with TRBD1. The CDR3 loop spans 14 amino acids. CDR1 and CDR2 from the germline V gene are MGHDK and SYGVNS. V shed 6 bases and J 3 bases; nucleotides not matched to a gene: 6. The CDR3 is CASRGQGEHYGYTF. As DNA, the CDR3 is TGTGCCAGCAGAGGACAGGGAGAACACTATGGCTACACCTTC.

The chain uses TRBV5-1 and TRBJ2-3, with 7 bases identical to TRBD1. The CDR3 runs to 16 residues. Looked up from germline, CDR1 is SGHRS and CDR2 is YFSETQ. The junction had 9 bases not matched to a gene; V was cut back by 4 bases and J by 1 base. In nucleotides, the CDR3 is TGCGCCAGCAGCAAGAAGCGACAGGGAGGCACAGATACGCAGTATTTT. Residues: CASSKKRQGGTDTQYF.

The chain combines TRBV9 with TRBJ1-2; D might be TRBD1 (6 bases). Germline V lookup: CDR1 SGDLS, CDR2 YYNGEE. The germline V and J ends were trimmed by 1 base and 8 bases, with 18 bases remaining between them. The CDR3 is 15 amino acids. The CDR3 DNA reads TGTGCCAGCAGCGTATCCCCCTTGGGAGGGGGAGGCTACACCTTC. Translating gives CASSVSPLGGGGYTF.

The chain employs TRBV5-1 and TRBJ2-5, with TRBD2 identical over 7 bases. The trim removed 3 bases at V and 1 base at J, leaving 6 bases unmatched. CDR3 length equals 15 residues. The germline CDR1 and CDR2 sequences are SGHRS and YFSETQ. Here the CDR3 reads CASSWGGRGQETQYF. CDR3 DNA: TGCGCCAGCAGCTGGGGGGGACGGGGCCAAGAGACCCAGTACTTC.

The chain links TRBV29-1 to TRBJ1-5; TRBD1 aligns across 8 bases. The CDR3 consists of 14 residues. The germline V gene encodes CDR1 SQVTM and CDR2 ANQGSEA. V was clipped by 5 bases and J by 0 bases; unmatched bases: 3. The CDR3 here is CSVRTGTSNQPQHF. The CDR3, as DNA: TGCAGCGTTCGGACAGGGACTAGCAATCAGCCCCAGCATTTT.

This clone was seen a few times. The chain combines TRBV7-9 with TRBJ1-1; 7 positions agree with TRBD1. With 5 bases clipped from V and 0 bases from J, the junction kept 3 bases outside the gene matches. This CDR3 is built from 14 residues. CDR1 and CDR2 from the germline V gene are SEHNR and FQNEAQ (reference sequence). The CDR3 region has the DNA TGTGCCAGCAGCGTGACAGGGATGAACACTGAAGCTTTCTTT. Protein sequence: CASSVTGMNTEAFF.

The V and J genes are TRBV19 and TRBJ1-5; D gene unclear. V gave up 3 bases and J gave up 6 bases, with 15 bases separating them. In germline, CDR1 is LNHDA, CDR2 SQIVND (reference sequence). The CDR3 runs to 15 residues. The CDR3 loop is CASSMTGSRVQPQHF. The CDR3 DNA reads TGTGCCAGTAGTATGACCGGGTCTCGGGTTCAGCCCCAGCATTTT. Combining the CDR3 with reference TRBV19 and TRBJ1-5 gives the whole variable domain DGGITQSPKYLFRKEGQNVTLSCEQNLNHDAMYWYRQDPGQGLRLIYYSQIVNDFQKGDIAEGYSVSREKKESFPLTVTSAQKNPTAFYLCASSMTGSRVQPQHFGDGTRLSIL.

The chain links TRBV7-6 to TRBJ1-1; 9 bases are a match to TRBD1. Germline values: CDR1 SGHVS, CDR2 FNYEAQ. The V and J ends lost 6 bases and 3 bases, in that order; junction bases with no gene match: 14. The CDR3 has 17 amino acids. The CDR3 sequence is CASRATYRGRGDTEAFF. The CDR3 nucleotides are TGTGCCAGCAGGGCTACTTACAGGGGGCGCGGGGACACTGAAGCTTTCTTT.

The table lists this clone with a count of one. V usage is TRBV6-5 and J usage is TRBJ2-7; 7 nucleotides line up with TRBD1. CDR1 MNHEY and CDR2 SVGAGI come from the germline V gene. This CDR3 contains 12 residues. J lost 7 bases, V lost 5 bases, and 5 bases had no gene match. Written as DNA, the CDR3 is TGTGCCAGCAGTACCACGGGACAGGAGCAGTACTTC. Translating gives CASSTTGQEQYF.

The chain joins TRBV19 to TRBJ1-5; 7 bases are shared with TRBD1. From germline, CDR1 is LNHDA and CDR2 SQIVND (reference sequence). V lost 3 bases and J lost 2; bases outside the gene matches: 10. The CDR3 is made up of 17 amino acids. The CDR3 sequence: CASSIRTGLRGNQPQHF. CDR3 DNA sequence: TGTGCCAGTAGTATTAGGACAGGTCTTAGGGGCAATCAGCCCCAGCATTTT.

The rearrangement joins TRBV4-3 to TRBJ2-5; TRBD2 matches at 8 bases. The germline V gene encodes CDR1 LGHNA and CDR2 YSLEER. The CDR3 is made up of 15 amino acids. J lost 0 bases, V lost 2 bases, and 2 bases had no gene match. This CDR3 is CASSQKAGDQETQYF. For the CDR3, the DNA is TGCGCCAGCAGCCAAAAAGCGGGGGACCAAGAGACCCAGTACTTC.

The V gene is TRBV19, the J gene TRBJ1-2; TRBD1 agrees at 8 bases. CDR1 and CDR2 from the germline V gene are LNHDA and SQIVND (reference sequence). With 5 bases clipped from V and 4 bases from J, the junction kept 9 bases outside the gene matches. This CDR3 has 15 amino acids. The CDR3 spells CASSRGQGGGYGYTF. The CDR3 coding sequence is TGTGCCAGTAGTCGTGGACAGGGTGGAGGCTATGGCTACACCTTC.

The V and J genes are TRBV7-2 and TRBJ1-1; D not certain. Germline assignment: CDR1 SGHTA and CDR2 FQGNSA. The CDR3 loop spans 14 amino acids. Trimming pared 8 bases from V and 1 base from J, leaving 14 bases between. CDR3 sequence (DNA): TGTGCCAGCTCCAGGAGGGTTTCGAACACTGAAGCTTTCTTT. It yields the protein CASSRRVSNTEAFF. Based on the CDR3 plus reference TRBV7-2 and TRBJ1-1, the full variable domain is GAGVSQSPSNKVTEKGKDVELRCDPISGHTALYWYRQSLGQGLEFLIYFQGNSAPDKSGLPSDRFSAERTGGSVSTLTIQRTQQEDSAVYLCASSRRVSNTEAFFGQGTRLTVV.

The chain employs TRBV18 and TRBJ1-3; 8 bases agree with TRBD1. The CDR3 consists of 17 residues. Germline V gene sequence: CDR1 KGHSH, CDR2 LQKENI. V shed 6 bases, J shed 1 base, and the junction held 11 bases outside the gene matches. The CDR3 here is CASSPGTGSSSGNTIYF. The CDR3 nucleotides read TGTGCCAGCTCTCCAGGGACAGGTTCGTCTTCTGGAAACACCATATATTTT.

The chain links TRBV5-5 to TRBJ1-4, with a weak D call TRBD1 (6 bases). CDR3 size: 15 residues. V was cut by 2 bases and J by 7 bases, with 15 bases left in between. CDR1 SGHKS and CDR2 YYEKEE come from the germline V gene (reference sequence). The CDR3 nucleotides are TGTGCCAGCAGCTTTAGGTGGAGGGGGGGTGAAAAACTGTTTTTT. Translation: CASSFRWRGGEKLFF.